The T cell receptor (beta chain) described here comes from a study of early T cells in non-severe SARS-CoV-2 infection. Study-level information: Alpha and beta chains were unpaired, from unsorted whole-blood bulk RNA.

This clonotype was seen a handful of times. The germline V and J ends were trimmed by 5 bases and 1 base, with 7 bases remaining between them. The CDR3 sequence is 13 residues long. From germline, CDR1 is MNHEY and CDR2 SMNVEV (reference sequence). TCRdb re-called the 5' RACE reads with MiXCR, one entry per CDR3 protein. The table shows tens of thousands of distinct CDR3 sequences, with approximately 10% occurring only once. The sample was whole blood, taken at baseline. The source of this sequence is an adult who was a healthcare worker with PCR-confirmed SARS-CoV-2 infection or an uninfected control (not recorded which). The rearrangement links TRBV27 to TRBJ2-3; the D is unclear. CDR3 nucleotide sequence: TGTGCCAGCAGTCAACGGGGCACAGATACGCAGTATTTT. Translation: CASSQRGTDTQYF.